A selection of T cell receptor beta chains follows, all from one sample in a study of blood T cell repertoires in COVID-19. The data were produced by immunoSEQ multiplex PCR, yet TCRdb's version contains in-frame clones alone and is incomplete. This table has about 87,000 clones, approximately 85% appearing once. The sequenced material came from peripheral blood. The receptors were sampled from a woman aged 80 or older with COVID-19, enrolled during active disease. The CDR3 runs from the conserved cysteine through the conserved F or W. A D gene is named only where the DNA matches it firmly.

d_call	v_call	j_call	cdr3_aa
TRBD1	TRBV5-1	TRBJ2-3	CASSFSGQGVGDTQYF
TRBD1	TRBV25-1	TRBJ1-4	CASSPGQTNEKLFF
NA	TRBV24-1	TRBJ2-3	CATSDGRVVMADTQYF
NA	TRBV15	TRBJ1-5	CATRGGGHNQPQHF
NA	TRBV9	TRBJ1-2	CASSASWGHITRGYTF
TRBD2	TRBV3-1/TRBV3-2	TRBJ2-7	CASSPEGLAYEQYF
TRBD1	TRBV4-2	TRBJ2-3	CASSQAQGADTQYF
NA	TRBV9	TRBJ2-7	CASSPGGDSTYEQYF
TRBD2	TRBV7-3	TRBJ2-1	CASSSSSGVSYNEQFF
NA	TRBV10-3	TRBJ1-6	CAISESPDSIGNSPLHF
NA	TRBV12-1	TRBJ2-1	CASSPLAGHNEQFF
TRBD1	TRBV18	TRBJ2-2	CASSPGTGENTGELFF
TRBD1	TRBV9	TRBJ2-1	CASSDRDRVGNEQFF
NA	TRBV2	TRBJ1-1	CASGGIRTEAFF
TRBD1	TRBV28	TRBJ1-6	CASSLWSGGWYSPLHF
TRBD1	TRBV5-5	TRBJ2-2	CASSLQGAQIRGELFF
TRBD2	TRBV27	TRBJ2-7	CASSFGRERYEQYF
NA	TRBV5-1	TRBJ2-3	CASSLAVSTRTDTQYF
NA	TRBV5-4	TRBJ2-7	CASSPDISYEQYF
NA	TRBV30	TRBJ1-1	CAWRRGIRVRDTEAFF
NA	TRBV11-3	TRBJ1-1	CASSLGQTNTEAFF
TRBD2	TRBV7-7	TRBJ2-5	CASNSGRAFTGETQYF
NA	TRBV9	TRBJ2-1	CASSVRGGLSEQFF
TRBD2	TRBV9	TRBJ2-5	CASSAVAGGAQETQYF
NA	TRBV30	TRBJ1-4	CAWSVGDEKLFF
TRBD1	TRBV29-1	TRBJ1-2	CSVEARQGADYGYTF
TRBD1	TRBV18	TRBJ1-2	CASSPGQSYGYTF
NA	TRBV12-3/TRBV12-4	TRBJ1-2	CASSPRKGEGYTF
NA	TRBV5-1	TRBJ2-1	CASSLFRGYNEQFF
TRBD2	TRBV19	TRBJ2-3	CASSLFGLAGGRGTDTQYF
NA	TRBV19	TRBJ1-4	CASSIGRGGTNEKLFF
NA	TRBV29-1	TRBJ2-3	CSVRGVTDTQYF
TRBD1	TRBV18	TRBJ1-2	CASSPGQGTDGYTF
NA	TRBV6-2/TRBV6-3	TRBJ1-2	CASSLQGFYGYTF
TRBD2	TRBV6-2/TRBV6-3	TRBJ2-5	CASSYAGGAQETQYF
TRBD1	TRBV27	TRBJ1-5	CASSPGTGGGQPQHF
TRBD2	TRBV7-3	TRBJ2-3	CASSSSGGSTDTQYF
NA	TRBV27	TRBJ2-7	CASSLKGFSYEQYF
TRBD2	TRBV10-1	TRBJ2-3	CASSESRTSGGQSTDTQYF
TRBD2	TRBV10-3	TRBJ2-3	CAISWTSGRTDTQYF
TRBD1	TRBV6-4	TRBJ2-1	CASSGRTGSSYNEQFF
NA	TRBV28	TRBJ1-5	CASSQFQPQHF
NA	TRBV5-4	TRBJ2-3	CASSLAYYTDTQYF
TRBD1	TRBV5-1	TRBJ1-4	CASSRDRFTTNEKLFF
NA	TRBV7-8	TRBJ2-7	CASSLAVWSEQYF
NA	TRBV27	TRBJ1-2	CASSPRGANYGYTF
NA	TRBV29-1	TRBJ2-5	CSVLIRGSQETQYF
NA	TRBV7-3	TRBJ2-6	CASSLIGPVGFSGANVLTF
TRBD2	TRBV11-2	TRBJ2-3	CASSPSSGRALTDTQYF
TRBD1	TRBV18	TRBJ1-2	CASSPRINTGGYGYTF